This T cell receptor (beta chain) comes out of a study of blood T cell repertoires in COVID-19. Study context: The analysed material was cDNA or gDNA that came from T cells, B-cell-depleted T cells, or PBMCs.

The authors' processing: Amplification with reference gene primers provided the estimates of nucleated cell counts. Data came from immunoSEQ multiplex PCR; TCRdb stores just in-frame clones and leaves some out. Clonal size and the V and J genes are those of that table, whereas D and trimming came from the DNA. The sample has more than 65,000 clones, approximately 80% seen once. The CDR3 totals 16 residues. V lost 3 bases, J lost 3 bases, and 15 bases lay in between. Germline CDR1 KGHSH, CDR2 LQKENI. Sequencing was performed on peripheral blood. This clonotype originated in a human donor in a cohort sampled during active COVID-19. The rearrangement links TRBV18 to TRBJ2-1; D unresolved. CDR3 coding DNA: TGTGCCAGCTCACCGCCCGACAAGTGGTTCTACAATGAGCAGTTCTTC. This gives the protein CASSPPDKWFYNEQFF.